This TCR beta chain emerged from a study of cytomegalovirus exposure and HLA in healthy donors. The CDR3 loop spans 15 amino acids. V lost 5 bases and J 0 bases, leaving 13 bases between the germline ends. Germline values: CDR1 MDHEN, CDR2 SYDVKM. With 60 Vbeta and 13 Jbeta primers, the PCR was carried out. Assay used: immunoSEQ multiplex PCR; TCRdb lists only in-frame clones, some missing. The sample contains 90,000 to 110,000 clones, over 70% of which appear only once. The sequence was obtained from a male donor in good health and CMV-seronegative. This sequence joins TRBV28 and TRBJ1-2; D may be TRBD1 (6 bases). Sequences were obtained from PBMCs. CDR3 in DNA: TGTGCCAGCAGTCATCAGGGGTTATCTAACTATGGCTACACCTTC. It codes for CASSHQGLSNYGYTF.